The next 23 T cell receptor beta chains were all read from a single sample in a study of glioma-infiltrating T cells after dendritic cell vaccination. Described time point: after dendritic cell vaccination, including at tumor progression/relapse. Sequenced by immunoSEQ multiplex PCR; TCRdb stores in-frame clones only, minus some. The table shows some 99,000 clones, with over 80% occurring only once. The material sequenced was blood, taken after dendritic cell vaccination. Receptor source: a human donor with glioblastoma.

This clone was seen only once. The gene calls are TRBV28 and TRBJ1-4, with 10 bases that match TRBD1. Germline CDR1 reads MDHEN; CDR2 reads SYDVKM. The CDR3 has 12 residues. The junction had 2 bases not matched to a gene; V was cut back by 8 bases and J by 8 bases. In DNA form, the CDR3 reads TGTGCCAGCGGGACAGGGGACGAAAAACTGTTTTTT. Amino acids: CASGTGDEKLFF.

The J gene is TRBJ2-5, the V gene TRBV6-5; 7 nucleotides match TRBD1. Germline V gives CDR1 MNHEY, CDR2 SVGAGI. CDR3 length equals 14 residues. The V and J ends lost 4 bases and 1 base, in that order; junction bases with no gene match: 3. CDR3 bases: TGTGCCAGCAGTTTAGGACAGGCCCAAGAGACCCAGTACTTC. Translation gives CASSLGQAQETQYF.

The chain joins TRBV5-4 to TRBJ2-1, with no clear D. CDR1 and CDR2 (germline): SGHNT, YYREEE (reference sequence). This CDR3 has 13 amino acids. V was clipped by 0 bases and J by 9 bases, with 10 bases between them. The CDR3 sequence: CASSLALSTEQFF. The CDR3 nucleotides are TGTGCCAGCAGCTTGGCCCTAAGTACTGAGCAGTTCTTC.

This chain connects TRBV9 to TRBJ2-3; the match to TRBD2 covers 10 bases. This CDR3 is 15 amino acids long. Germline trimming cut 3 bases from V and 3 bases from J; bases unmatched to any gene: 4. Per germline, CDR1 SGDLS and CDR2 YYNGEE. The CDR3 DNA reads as TGTGCCAGCAGCGCCCCGGGACTAGCGACAGATACGCAGTATTTT. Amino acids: CASSAPGLATDTQYF.

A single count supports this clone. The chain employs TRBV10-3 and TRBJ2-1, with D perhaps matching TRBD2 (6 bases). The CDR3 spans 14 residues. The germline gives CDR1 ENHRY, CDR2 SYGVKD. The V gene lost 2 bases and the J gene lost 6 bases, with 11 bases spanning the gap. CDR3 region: CAISEGLGGNEQFF. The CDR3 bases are TGTGCCATCAGTGAGGGTCTGGGGGGCAATGAGCAGTTCTTC.

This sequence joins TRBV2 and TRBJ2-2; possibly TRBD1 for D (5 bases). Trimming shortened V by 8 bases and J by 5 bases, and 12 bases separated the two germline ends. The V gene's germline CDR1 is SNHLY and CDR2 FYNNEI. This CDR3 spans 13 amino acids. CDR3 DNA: TGTGCCAGCCGATGGACATTTACCGGGGAGCTGTTTTTT. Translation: CASRWTFTGELFF.

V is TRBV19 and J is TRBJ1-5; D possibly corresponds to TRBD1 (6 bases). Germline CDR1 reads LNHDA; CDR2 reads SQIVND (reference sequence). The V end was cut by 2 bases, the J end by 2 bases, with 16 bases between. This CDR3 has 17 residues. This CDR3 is CASSIRGITGGNQPQHF. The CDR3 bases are TGTGCCAGTAGTATAAGGGGGATAACCGGGGGCAATCAGCCCCAGCATTTT.

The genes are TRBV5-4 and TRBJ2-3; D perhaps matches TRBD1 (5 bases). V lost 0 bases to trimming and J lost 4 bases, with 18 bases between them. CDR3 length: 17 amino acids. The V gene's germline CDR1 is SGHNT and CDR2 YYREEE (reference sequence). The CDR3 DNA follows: TGTGCCAGCAGCTTGGGCCGCCAGGGAAGGGCGCCAGATACGCAGTATTTT. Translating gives CASSLGRQGRAPDTQYF.

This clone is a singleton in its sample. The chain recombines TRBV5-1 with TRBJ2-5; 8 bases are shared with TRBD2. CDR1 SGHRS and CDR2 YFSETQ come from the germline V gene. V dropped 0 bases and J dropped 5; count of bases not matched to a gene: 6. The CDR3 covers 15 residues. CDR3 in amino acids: CASSLVGRGDETQYF. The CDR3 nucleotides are TGCGCCAGCAGCTTGGTCGGGAGGGGGGACGAGACCCAGTACTTC.

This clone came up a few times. The CDR3 region has the DNA TGTGCCATCCCTAGGAACTATGGCTACACCTTC. Its translation: CAIPRNYGYTF. The chain joins TRBV9 to TRBJ1-2; D is undetermined. CDR1 is SGDLS and CDR2 is YYNGEE in the germline V gene. The CDR3 runs to 11 residues. Between the trimmed V and J ends, which lost 9 bases and 2 bases, there was a span of 8 bases.

The CDR3: CASSLTPDFEAFF. The CDR3, as DNA: TGCGCCAGCAGCTTGACCCCTGACTTTGAAGCTTTCTTT. V is TRBV5-1 and J is TRBJ1-1; D unresolved. V lost 1 base to trimming and J lost 7 bases, with 11 bases between them. Germline-derived CDR1 and CDR2 are SGHRS and YFSETQ. The CDR3 has 13 residues.

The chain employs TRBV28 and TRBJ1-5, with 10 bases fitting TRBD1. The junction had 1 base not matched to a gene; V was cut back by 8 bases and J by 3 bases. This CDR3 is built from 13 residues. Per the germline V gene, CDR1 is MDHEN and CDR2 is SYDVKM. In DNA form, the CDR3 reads TGTGCCAGCCGACAGGGGGCCAATCAGCCCCAGCATTTT. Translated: CASRQGANQPQHF.

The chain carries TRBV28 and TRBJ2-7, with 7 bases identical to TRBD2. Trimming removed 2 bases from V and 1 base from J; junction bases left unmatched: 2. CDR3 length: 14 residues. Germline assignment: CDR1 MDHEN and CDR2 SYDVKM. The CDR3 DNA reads TGTGCCAGCAGTTTAGGCGGGGGTTCCTACGAGCAGTACTTC. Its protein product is CASSLGGGSYEQYF. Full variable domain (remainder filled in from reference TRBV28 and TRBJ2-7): DVKVTQSSRYLVKRTGEKVFLECVQDMDHENMFWYRQDPGLGLRLIYFSYDVKMKEKGDIPEGYSVSREKKERFSLILESASTNQTSMYLCASSLGGGSYEQYFGPGTRLTVT.

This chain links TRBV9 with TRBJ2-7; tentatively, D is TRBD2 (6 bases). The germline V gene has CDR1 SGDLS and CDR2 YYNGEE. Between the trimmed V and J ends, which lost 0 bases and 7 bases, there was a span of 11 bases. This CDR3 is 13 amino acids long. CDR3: CASSVGTRGEQYF. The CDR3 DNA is TGTGCCAGCAGCGTAGGGACCCGGGGGGAGCAGTACTTC.

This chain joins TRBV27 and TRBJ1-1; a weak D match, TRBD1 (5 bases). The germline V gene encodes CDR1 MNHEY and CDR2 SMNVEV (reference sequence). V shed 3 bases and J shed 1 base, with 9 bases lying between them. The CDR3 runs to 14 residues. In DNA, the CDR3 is TGTGCCAGCAGTTTTGGGGCAGAGAACACTGAAGCTTTCTTT. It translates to CASSFGAENTEAFF.

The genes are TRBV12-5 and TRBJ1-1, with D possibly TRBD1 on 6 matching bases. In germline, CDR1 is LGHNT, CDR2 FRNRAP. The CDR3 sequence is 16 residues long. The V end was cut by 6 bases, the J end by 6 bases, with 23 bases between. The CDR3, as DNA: TGTGCTAGTGGGCAAGGTGGGGGGGCCGGTTCGGCTGAAGCTTTCTTT. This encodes CASGQGGGAGSAEAFF.

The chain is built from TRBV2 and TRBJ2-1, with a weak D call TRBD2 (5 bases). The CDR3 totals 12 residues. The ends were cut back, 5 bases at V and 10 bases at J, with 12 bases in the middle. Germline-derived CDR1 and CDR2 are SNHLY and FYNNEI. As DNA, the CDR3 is TGTGCCAGCAGTCAAGGACTTGGCGAGCAGTTCTTC. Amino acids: CASSQGLGEQFF.

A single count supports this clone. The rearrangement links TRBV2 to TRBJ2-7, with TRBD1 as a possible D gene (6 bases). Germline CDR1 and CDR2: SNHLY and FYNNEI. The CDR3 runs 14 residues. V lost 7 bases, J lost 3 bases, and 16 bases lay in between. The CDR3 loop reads CASTPTGLNYEQYF. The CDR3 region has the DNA TGTGCCAGCACACCAACAGGGCTCAACTACGAGCAGTACTTC.

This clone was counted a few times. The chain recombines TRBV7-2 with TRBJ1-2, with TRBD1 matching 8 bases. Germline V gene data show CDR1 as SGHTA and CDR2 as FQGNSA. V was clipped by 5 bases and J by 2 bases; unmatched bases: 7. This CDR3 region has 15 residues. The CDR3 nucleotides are TGTGCCAGCAGCAACCTACAGGGGGTGAACTATGGCTACACCTTC. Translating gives CASSNLQGVNYGYTF.

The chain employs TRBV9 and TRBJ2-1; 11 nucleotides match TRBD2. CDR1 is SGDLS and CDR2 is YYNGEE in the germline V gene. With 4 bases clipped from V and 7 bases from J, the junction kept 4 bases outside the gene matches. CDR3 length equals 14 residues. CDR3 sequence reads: CASSFSGGVNEQFF. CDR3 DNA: TGTGCCAGCAGCTTTAGCGGGGGGGTGAATGAGCAGTTCTTC.

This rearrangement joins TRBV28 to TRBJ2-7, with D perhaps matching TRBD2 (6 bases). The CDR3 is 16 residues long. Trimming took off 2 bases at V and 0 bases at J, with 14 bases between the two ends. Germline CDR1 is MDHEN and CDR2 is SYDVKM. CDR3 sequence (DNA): TGTGCCAGCAGTTTAGGGGGGTCACAGACCTCCTACGAGCAGTACTTC. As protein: CASSLGGSQTSYEQYF.

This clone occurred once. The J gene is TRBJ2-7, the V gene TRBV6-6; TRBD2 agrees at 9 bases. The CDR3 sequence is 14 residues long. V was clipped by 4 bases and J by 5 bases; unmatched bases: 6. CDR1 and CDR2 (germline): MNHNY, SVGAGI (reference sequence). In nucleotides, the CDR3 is TGTGCCAGCAGTTCAACCCGACTAGCGGACGAGCAGTACTTC. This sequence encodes CASSSTRLADEQYF.

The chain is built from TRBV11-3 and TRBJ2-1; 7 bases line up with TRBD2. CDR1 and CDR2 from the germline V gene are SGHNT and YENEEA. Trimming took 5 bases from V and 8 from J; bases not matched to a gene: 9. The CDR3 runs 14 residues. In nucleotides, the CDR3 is TGTGCCAGCAGCCACAATCGGCTAGCGGATGAGCAGTTCTTC. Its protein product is CASSHNRLADEQFF.